Described below is a single TCR beta chain sequence and its context. As yet, its antigen is unknown. The data were obtained in a study of OX40 agonist ivuxolimab in advanced cancers. Findings of the study overall: Certain nonresponders likewise exhibited a low normalized T-cell clonal expansion.

CDR3 length: 17 amino acids. V lost 6 bases, J lost 3 bases, and 23 bases lay in between. The germline V gene encodes CDR1 LGHNA and CDR2 YSLEER. Some clones are missing from TCRdb's copy, which holds only in-frame ones; the method was immunoSEQ multiplex PCR. The repertoire holds approximately 55,000 clones, with approximately 86% as singletons. This TCR came from an adult with an advanced solid tumor such as melanoma, head and neck, liver or kidney cancer. This material consisted of CD4+ or CD8+ T cells sorted from blood, taken in a trial of the OX40 agonist ivuxolimab. The V gene is TRBV4-3, the J gene TRBJ1-2, with D unclear. In nucleotides, the CDR3 is TGCGCCAGCAGTGAAGCTGCCATTCGGAACGTCGACTATGGCTACACCTTC. It encodes CASSEAAIRNVDYGYTF.